This passage covers 13 T cell receptor beta chains from one sample sequenced in a study of tumor and adjacent non-tumor tissue in lung cancer. The template was RNA from unsorted bulk tissue. TCRbeta libraries were built with three rounds of nested PCR, modified from ARM-PCR. TCRdb reprocessed the multiplex PCR reads with MiXCR, giving one entry per CDR3 protein. The sample lists fewer than 120,000 distinct CDR3 sequences, 84% seen once, with roughly 20% in the top ten. The specimen sequenced was lung tumor tissue. The receptors were sampled from a man aged 70-80 years with non-small cell lung cancer.

A remark on this clonotype: The junction departs from germline at one end; a sequencing error may be responsible. DNA of the CDR3: TGCGCTAGCAGTGCCCCGGGACAGGCCTGGGAGCAGAACTTC. Protein product: CASSAPGQAWEQNF. This chain links TRBV10-1 with TRBJ2-7; 8 bases match TRBD1. This CDR3 is 14 amino acids long. The germline V gene has CDR1 WNHNN and CDR2 SYGVQD (reference sequence).

About this clonotype itself: One junction end disagrees with the germline gene, perhaps due to a read error. The chain uses TRBV4-2 and TRBJ2-3; no definite D call. Germline lookup yields CDR1 LGHNA and CDR2 YNFKEQ. The CDR3 is 16 residues long. CDR3 loop: CARSQPTPPKSDTQYF. DNA for the CDR3: TGTGCCAGAAGCCAACCGACACCCCCTAAGTCAGATACGCAGTATTTT.

This chain joins TRBV12-3 or TRBV12-4 and TRBJ2-7; D call uncertain. The V end was cut by 5 bases, the J end by 2 bases, with 16 bases between. The CDR3 contains 15 residues. The chain's CDR3 is CASSTSIGRAYEQYF. CDR3 bases: TGTGCCAGCAGTACCTCGATTGGAAGAGCCTACGAGCAGTACTTC.

Many counts were recorded for this clonotype. The chain recombines TRBV6-5 with TRBJ2-3; no clear D gene. CDR3 size: 14 residues. V lost 0 bases to trimming and J lost 2 bases, with 6 bases between them. Germline lookup yields CDR1 MNHEY and CDR2 SVGAGI. CDR3 bases: TGTGCCAGCAGTTACTCACAGTACACAGATACGCAGTATTTT. It encodes CASSYSQYTDTQYF.

On this clonotype itself: The CDR3 end shows no conserved phenylalanine or tryptophan, and so a read error is likely. No DNA is shown, since the ends of the CDR3 on it are uncertain; the CDR3 is the one TCRdb lists. This rearrangement joins TRBV4-1 to TRBJ2-5; TRBD2, the table's D call, was not compared with the DNA. The CDR3 length equals 14 residues, ends included. Looked up from germline, CDR1 is MGHRA and CDR2 is YSYEKL. The CDR3 sequence: CASSASGGQKTEYI.

This clonotype is judged medium-sized. The chain joins TRBV12-3 or TRBV12-4 to TRBJ2-5, with D uncertain. This CDR3 contains 11 residues. The V and J ends lost 5 bases and 5 bases respectively, with 6 bases between them. The CDR3 bases are TGTGCCAGCAGTCCTAGGGAGACCCAGTACTTC. Amino acids: CASSPRETQYF.

As for this clonotype: A junction end diverges from the germline sequence, so it may reflect a read error. CDR3 DNA: TGCAGCGTTTTCTTATCAAGAAACTATGACTACACCTTC. The encoded protein is CSVFLSRNYDYTF. The gene calls are TRBV29-1 and TRBJ1-2, with unresolved D. This CDR3 has 13 amino acids. In germline, CDR1 is SQVTM, CDR2 ANQGSEA.

Note on this clonotype: The junction differs from germline at one of its ends, possibly a read error. The chain links TRBV6-1 to TRBJ1-5; D call uncertain. The CDR3 has 17 amino acids. Per germline, CDR1 MNHNS and CDR2 SASEGT. The chain's CDR3 is CASSEIRENLGNQPQHF. The CDR3 nucleotides are TGTGCCAGCAGTGAAATTCGGGAGAATCTTGGCAATCAGCCCCAACATTTT.

On this clonotype: Compared with germline, one end of the junction differs, possibly owing to a read error. This chain links TRBV12-5 with TRBJ1-1; 11 positions match TRBD1. CDR3 length: 18 amino acids. Looked up from germline, CDR1 is LGHNT and CDR2 is FRNRAP. The CDR3: CDSGLELSGQGAMTEAFF. In DNA, the CDR3 is TGTGATAGTGGTTTGGAGCTATCAGGACAGGGGGCGATGACTGAAGCTTTCTTT.

Regarding this clonotype: A read error may account for a junction end that differs from germline. J is TRBJ1-1 and V is TRBV11-3, with D perhaps TRBD1 (6 bases). The CDR3 is 15 amino acids. Germline loops: CDR1 SGHNT, CDR2 YENEEA. CDR3 protein: CASSIEGQKNTEAYF. The CDR3 DNA follows: TGTGCCAGCAGTATAGAAGGACAGAAGAACACTGAAGCTTACTTT.

The chain recombines TRBV6-6 with TRBJ2-1, with TRBD2 matching over 11 bases. CDR1 and CDR2 (germline): MNHNY, SVGAGI (reference sequence). The CDR3 spans 16 residues. V lost 1 base and J lost 9; bases outside the gene matches: 8. CDR3 amino acids: CASSYWRGLAASEQFF. CDR3 bases: TGTGCCAGCAGTTACTGGCGGGGACTAGCGGCTAGTGAGCAGTTCTTC.

In the case of this clonotype: Germline and junction disagree at one end, which may indicate a read error. The chain carries TRBV29-1 and TRBJ1-5, with D uncertain. The CDR3 contains 13 residues. CDR1 is SQVTM and CDR2 is ANQGSEA in the germline V gene. For the CDR3, the DNA is TGCAGCGTTAGTTCGGGATTCAATCGGCCCCTGCATTTT. Protein sequence: CSVSSGFNRPLHF.

This clonotype was found once. This chain connects TRBV10-3 to TRBJ2-3; a weak D match, TRBD2 (5 bases). CDR1 is ENHRY and CDR2 is SYGVKD in the germline V gene. CDR3 size: 14 residues. V gave up 7 bases and J gave up 7 bases, with 18 bases separating them. The CDR3 region is CAINQEGESNTQYF. The DNA for the CDR3 is TGTGCCATCAACCAAGAGGGAGAATCGAATACGCAGTATTTT.